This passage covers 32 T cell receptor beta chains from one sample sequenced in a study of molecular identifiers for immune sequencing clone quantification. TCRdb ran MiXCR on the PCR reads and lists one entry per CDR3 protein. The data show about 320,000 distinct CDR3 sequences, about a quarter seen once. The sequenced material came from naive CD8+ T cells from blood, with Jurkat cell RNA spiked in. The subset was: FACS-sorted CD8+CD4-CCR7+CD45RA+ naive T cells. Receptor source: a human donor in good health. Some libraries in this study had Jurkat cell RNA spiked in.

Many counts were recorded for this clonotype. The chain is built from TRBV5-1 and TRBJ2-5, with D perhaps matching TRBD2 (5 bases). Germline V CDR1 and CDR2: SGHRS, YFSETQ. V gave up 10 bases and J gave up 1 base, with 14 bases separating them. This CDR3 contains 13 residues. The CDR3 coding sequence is TGCGCCGGCTATGGGGAGACCCAAGAGACCCAGTACTTC. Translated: CAGYGETQETQYF.

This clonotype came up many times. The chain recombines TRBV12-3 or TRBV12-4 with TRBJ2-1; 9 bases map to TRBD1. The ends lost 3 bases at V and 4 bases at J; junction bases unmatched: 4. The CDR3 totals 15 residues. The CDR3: CASSLVDRGYNEQFF. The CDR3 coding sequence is TGTGCCAGCAGTTTGGTGGACAGGGGATACAATGAGCAGTTCTTC.

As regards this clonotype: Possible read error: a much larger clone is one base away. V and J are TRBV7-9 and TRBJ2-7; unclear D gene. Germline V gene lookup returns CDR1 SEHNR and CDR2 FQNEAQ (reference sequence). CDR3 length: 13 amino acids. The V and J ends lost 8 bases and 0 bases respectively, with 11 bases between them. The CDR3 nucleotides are TGTGCCAGCGGCTACGGAGACTCCTACGAGCAGTACTTC. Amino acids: CASGYGDSYEQYF.

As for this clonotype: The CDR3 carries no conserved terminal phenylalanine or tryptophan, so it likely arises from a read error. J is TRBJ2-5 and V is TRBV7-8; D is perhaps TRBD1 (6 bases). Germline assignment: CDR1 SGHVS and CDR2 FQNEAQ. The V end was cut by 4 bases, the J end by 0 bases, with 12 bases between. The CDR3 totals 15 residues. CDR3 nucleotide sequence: TGTGCCAGCAGCTCCAGGGGAAAGTACCAAGAGACCCAGTACCTC. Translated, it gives CASSSRGKYQETQYL.

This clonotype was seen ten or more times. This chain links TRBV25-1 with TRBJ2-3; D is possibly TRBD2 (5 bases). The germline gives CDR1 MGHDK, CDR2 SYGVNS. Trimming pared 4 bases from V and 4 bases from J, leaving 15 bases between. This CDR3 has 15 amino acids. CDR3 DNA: TGTGCCAGCAGTGCACACTCTAGCAACTCAGATACGCAGTATTTT. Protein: CASSAHSSNSDTQYF. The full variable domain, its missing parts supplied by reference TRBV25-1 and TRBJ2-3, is EADIYQTPRYLVIGTGKKITLECSQTMGHDKMYWYQQDPGMELHLIHYSYGVNSTEKGDLSSESTVSRIRTEHFPLTLESARPSHTSQYLCASSAHSSNSDTQYFGPGTRLTVL.

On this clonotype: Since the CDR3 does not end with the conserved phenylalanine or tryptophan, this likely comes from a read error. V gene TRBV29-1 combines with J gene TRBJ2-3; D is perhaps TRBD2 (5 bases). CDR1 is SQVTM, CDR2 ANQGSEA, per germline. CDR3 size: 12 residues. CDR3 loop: CSVADLTDTQYY. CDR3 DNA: TGTAGCGTTGCGGACCTTACAGATACGCAGTATTAT.

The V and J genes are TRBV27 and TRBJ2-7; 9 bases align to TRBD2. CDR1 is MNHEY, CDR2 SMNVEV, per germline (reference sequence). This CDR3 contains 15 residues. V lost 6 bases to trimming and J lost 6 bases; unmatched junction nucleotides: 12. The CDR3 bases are TGTGCCAGCAGCCCTCGGCCTAGCGGGAATGGCGAGCAGTACTTC. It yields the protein CASSPRPSGNGEQYF.

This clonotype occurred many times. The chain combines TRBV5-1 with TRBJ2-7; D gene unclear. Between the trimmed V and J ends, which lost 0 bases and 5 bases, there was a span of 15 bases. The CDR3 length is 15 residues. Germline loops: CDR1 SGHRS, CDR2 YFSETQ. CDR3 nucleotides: TGCGCCAGCAGCTTGGGTGCGGCTGTTGGGAACGAGCAGTACTTC. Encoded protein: CASSLGAAVGNEQYF.

The CDR3, as DNA: TGTGCCACCGGAATCCGACGGGACACGAACACCGGGGAGCTGTTTTTT. Translating gives CATGIRRDTNTGELFF. The chain joins TRBV24-1 to TRBJ2-2; D might be TRBD1 (6 bases). Germline loops: CDR1 KGHDR, CDR2 SFDVKD. V dropped 9 bases and J dropped 0 bases, with 16 bases sitting between them. The CDR3 spans 16 residues.

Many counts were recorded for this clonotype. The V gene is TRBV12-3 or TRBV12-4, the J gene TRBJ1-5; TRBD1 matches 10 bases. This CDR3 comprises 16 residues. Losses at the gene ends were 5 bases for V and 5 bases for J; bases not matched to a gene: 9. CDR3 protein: CASSPNGTGVDQPQHF. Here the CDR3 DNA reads TGTGCCAGCAGTCCAAACGGGACAGGGGTGGATCAGCCCCAGCATTTT.

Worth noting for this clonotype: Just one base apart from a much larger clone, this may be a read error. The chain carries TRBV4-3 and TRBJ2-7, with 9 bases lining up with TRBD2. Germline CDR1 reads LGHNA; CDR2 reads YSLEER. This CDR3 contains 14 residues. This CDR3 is CASSQVGTSYGQYF. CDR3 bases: TGCGCCAGCAGCCAAGTTGGGACTAGCTACGGGCAGTACTTC.

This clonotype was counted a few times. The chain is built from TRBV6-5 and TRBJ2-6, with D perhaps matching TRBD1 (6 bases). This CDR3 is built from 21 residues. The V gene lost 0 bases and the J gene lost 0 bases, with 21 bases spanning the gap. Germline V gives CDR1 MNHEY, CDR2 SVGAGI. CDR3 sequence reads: CASSYSPPDPGTFSGANVLTF. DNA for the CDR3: TGTGCCAGCAGTTACTCACCCCCCGATCCCGGGACATTCTCTGGGGCCAACGTCCTGACTTTC.

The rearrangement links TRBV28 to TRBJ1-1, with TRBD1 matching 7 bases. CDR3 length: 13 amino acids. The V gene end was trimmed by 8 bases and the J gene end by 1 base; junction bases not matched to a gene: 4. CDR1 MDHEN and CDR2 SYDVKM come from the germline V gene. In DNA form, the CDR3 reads TGTGCCAGCCTTGACAGGGAGAACACTGAAGCTTTCTTT. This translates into CASLDRENTEAFF.

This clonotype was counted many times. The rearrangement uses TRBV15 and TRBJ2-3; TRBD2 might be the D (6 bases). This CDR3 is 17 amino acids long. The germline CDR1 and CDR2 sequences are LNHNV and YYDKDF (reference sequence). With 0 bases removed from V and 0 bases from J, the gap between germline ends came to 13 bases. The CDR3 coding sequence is TGTGCCACCAGCAGAGAAGCATTAGCGGCTAGCACAGATACGCAGTATTTT. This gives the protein CATSREALAASTDTQYF.

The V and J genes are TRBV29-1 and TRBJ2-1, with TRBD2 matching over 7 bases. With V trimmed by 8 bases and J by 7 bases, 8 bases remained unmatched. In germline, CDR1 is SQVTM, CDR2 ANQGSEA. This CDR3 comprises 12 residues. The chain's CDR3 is CSINWEGNEQFF. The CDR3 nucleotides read TGCAGCATAAATTGGGAGGGTAATGAGCAGTTCTTC.

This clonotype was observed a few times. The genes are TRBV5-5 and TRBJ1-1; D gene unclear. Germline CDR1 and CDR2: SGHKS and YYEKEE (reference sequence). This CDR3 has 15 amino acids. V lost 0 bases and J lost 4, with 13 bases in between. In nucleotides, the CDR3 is TGTGCCAGCAGCTTGGCACCAGGCGACGGCACTGAAGCTTTCTTT. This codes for CASSLAPGDGTEAFF.

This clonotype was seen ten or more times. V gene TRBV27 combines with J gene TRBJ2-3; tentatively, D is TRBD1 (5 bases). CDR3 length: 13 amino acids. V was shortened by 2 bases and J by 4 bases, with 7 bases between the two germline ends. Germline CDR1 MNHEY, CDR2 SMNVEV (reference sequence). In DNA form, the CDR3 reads TGTGCCAGCAGTTTACAGGGTCCAGATACGCAGTATTTT. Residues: CASSLQGPDTQYF.

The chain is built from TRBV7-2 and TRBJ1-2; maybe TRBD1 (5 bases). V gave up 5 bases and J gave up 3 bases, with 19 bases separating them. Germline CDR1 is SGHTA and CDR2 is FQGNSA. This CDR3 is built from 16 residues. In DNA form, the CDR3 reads TGTGCCAGCAGCCCCTTGTTGGACACGAACGACTATGGCTACACCTTC. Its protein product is CASSPLLDTNDYGYTF. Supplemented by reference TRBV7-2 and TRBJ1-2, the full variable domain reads GAGVSQSPSNKVTEKGKDVELRCDPISGHTALYWYRQSLGQGLEFLIYFQGNSAPDKSGLPSDRFSAERTGGSVSTLTIQRTQQEDSAVYLCASSPLLDTNDYGYTFGSGTRLTVV.

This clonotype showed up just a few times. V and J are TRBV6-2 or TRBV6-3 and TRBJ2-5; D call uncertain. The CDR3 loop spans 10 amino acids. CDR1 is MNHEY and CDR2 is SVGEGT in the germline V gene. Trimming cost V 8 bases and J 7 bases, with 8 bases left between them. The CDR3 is CASGDVTQYF. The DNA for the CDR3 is TGTGCCAGCGGCGACGTGACCCAGTACTTC.

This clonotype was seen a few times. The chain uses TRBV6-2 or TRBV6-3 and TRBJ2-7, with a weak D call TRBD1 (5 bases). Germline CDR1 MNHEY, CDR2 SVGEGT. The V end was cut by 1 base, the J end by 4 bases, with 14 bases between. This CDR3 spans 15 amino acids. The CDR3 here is CASSYFIQEIYEQYF. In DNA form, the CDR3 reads TGTGCCAGCAGTTACTTCATACAGGAGATTTACGAGCAGTACTTC.

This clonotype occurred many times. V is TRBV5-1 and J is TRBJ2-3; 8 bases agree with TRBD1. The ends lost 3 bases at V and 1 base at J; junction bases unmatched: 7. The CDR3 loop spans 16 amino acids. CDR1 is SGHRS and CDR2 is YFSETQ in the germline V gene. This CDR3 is CASSSFGTGRTDTQYF. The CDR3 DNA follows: TGCGCCAGCAGCTCTTTTGGGACAGGACGCACAGATACGCAGTATTTT.

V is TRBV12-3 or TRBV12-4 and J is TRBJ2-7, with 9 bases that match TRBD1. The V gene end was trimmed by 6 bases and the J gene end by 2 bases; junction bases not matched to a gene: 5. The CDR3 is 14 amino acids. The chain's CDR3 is CASSWTGATYEQYF. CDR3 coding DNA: TGTGCCAGCAGCTGGACAGGGGCAACCTACGAGCAGTACTTC.

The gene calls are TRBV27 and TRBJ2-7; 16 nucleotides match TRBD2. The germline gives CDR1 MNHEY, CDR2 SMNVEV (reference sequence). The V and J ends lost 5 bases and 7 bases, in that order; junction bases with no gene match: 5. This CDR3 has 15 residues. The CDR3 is CASSPGTSGRAEQYF. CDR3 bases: TGTGCCAGCAGTCCTGGGACTAGCGGGAGGGCAGAGCAGTACTTC.

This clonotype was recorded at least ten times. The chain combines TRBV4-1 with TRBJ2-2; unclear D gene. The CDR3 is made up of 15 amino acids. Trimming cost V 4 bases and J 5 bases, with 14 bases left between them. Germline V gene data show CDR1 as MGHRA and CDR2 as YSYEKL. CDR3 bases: TGCGCCAGCAGCCCAGAGGCAGGATTGACCGGGGAGCTGTTTTTT. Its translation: CASSPEAGLTGELFF.

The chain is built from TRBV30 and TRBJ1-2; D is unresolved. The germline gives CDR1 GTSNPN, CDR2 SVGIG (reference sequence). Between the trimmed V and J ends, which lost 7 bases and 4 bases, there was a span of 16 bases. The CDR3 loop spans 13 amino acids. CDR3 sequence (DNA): TGTGCCTCAAATCCGGGCCCGCGCTATGGCTACACCTTC. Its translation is CASNPGPRYGYTF. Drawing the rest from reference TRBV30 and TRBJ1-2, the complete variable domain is SQTIHQWPATLVQPVGSPLSLECTVEGTSNPNLYWYRQAAGRGLQLLFYSVGIGQISSEVPQNLSASRPQDRQFILSSKKLLLSDSGFYLCASNPGPRYGYTFGSGTRLTVV.

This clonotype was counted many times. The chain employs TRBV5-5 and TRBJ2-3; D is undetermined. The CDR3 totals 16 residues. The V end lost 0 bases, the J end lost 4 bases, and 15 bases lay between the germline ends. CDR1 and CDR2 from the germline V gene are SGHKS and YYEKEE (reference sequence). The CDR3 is CASSLVHPDLPDTQYF. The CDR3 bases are TGTGCCAGCAGCTTGGTCCACCCGGATTTGCCAGATACGCAGTATTTT. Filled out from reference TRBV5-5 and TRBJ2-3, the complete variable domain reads DAGVTQSPTHLIKTRGQQVTLRCSPISGHKSVSWYQQVLGQGPQFIFQYYEKEERGRGNFPDRFSARQFPNYSSELNVNALLLGDSALYLCASSLVHPDLPDTQYFGPGTRLTVL.

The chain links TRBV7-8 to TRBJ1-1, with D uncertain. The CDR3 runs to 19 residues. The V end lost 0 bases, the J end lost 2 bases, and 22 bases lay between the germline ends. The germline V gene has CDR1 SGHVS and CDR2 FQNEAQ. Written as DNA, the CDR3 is TGTGCCAGCAGCTTAGCGCTAGTCGGGTTGTGGGGTTTAAACACTGAAGCTTTCTTT. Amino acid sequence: CASSLALVGLWGLNTEAFF.

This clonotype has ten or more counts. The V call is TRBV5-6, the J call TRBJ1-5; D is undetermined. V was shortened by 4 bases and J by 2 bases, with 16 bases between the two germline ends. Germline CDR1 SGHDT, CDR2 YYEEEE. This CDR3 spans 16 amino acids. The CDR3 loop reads CASSPDSMGCNQPQHF. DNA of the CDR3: TGTGCCAGCAGCCCGGACTCCATGGGGTGCAATCAGCCCCAGCATTTT.

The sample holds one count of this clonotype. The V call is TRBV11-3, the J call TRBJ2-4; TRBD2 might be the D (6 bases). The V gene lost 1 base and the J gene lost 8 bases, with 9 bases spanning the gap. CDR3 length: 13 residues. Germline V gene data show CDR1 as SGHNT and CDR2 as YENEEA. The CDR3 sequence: CASSLGPGDIQYF. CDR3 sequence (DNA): TGTGCCAGCAGCTTAGGCCCGGGAGACATTCAGTACTTC.

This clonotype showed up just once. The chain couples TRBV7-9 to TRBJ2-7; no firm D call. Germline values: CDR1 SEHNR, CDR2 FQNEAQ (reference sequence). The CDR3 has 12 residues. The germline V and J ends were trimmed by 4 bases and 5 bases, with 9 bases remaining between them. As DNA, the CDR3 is TGTGCCAGCAGCTCAGTCGGCCACGAGCAGTACTTC. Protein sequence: CASSSVGHEQYF.

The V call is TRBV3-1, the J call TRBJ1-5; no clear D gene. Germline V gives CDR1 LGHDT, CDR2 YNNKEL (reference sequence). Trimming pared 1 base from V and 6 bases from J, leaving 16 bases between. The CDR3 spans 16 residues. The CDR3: CASSQGTSSSSQPQHF. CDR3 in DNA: TGTGCCAGCAGCCAAGGGACGTCCTCATCATCTCAGCCCCAGCATTTT.

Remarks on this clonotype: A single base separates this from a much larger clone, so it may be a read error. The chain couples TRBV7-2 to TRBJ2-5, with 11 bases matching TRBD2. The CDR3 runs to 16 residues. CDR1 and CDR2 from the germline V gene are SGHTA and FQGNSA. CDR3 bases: TGTGCCAGCAGCCCCCGGACTAGCGGGTACCAAGAGGCCCAGTACTTC. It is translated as CASSPRTSGYQEAQYF.